Following are 25 T cell receptor beta chains from one sample sequenced in a study of cytomegalovirus exposure and HLA in healthy donors (dated by TCRdb to about 2017). The library was built by means of the immunoSEQ multiplex PCR assay. The multiplex PCR relied on a mix of 60 forward primers for TCR Vbeta segments and 13 reverse primers for TCR Jbeta segments. Entries here come from immuneACCESS through TCRdb and include only in-frame sequences with V and J called. Some clones fail to appear in such tables; in the studies checked, an unresolved V gene covers under half of the shortfall, and the cause of the remainder is unknown. Recorded for this sample are roughly 170,000 clones; approximately 84% of them occurred a single time. Of the sample, 4.5% to 5.5% is held by the ten largest clones. Input material: PBMCs. The receptor source for this set is a woman in her forties or fifties in good health and CMV-seropositive.

CDR3 coding DNA: TGTGCCAGCAGCTTAAGGCTAGCGGGCCTCACAGATACGCAGTATTTT. It is translated as CASSLRLAGLTDTQYF. The rearrangement links TRBV11-3 to TRBJ2-3; 8 positions agree with TRBD2. V dropped 2 bases and J dropped 2; count of bases not matched to a gene: 6. Germline V CDR1 and CDR2: SGHNT, YENEEA. CDR3 length equals 16 residues.

J is TRBJ2-2 and V is TRBV7-9; 8 bases map to TRBD2. The CDR3 sequence is 19 residues long. The V and J ends lost 5 bases and 5 bases, in that order; junction bases with no gene match: 19. Germline CDR1 SEHNR, CDR2 FQNEAQ (reference sequence). CDR3 coding DNA: TGTGCCAGCAGCCCAGGGGTGCGCCGGGCGGGAGGTTGGACCGGGGAGCTGTTTTTT. This codes for CASSPGVRRAGGWTGELFF.

CDR3 nucleotides: TGTGCCTGGAGTACGGACAGGGCATTTAACAATGAGCAGTTCTTC. Its translation is CAWSTDRAFNNEQFF. The V call is TRBV30, the J call TRBJ2-1; 8 nucleotides agree with TRBD1. V was pared by 2 bases and J by 5 bases, with 8 bases of the junction left unmatched. The CDR3 length is 15 residues. CDR1 and CDR2 from the germline V gene are GTSNPN and SVGIG (reference sequence).

In regard to this clone: One junction end does not reproduce the germline sequence, and a read error may be involved. The V and J genes are TRBV7-9 and TRBJ1-4, with TRBD1 matching over 7 bases. CDR3 size: 14 residues. CDR1 and CDR2 from the germline V gene are SEHNR and FQNEAQ (reference sequence). DNA of the CDR3: TGTTCCAGCGAAGGGGACAGAACTAATGAAAAACTGTTTTTT. It codes for CSSEGDRTNEKLFF.

The CDR3: CASSPKGEVNEKLFF. CDR3 nucleotide sequence: TGTGCCAGCTCACCGAAGGGGGAAGTTAATGAAAAACTGTTTTTT. The chain joins TRBV18 to TRBJ1-4; TRBD1 might be the D (6 bases). Germline assignment: CDR1 KGHSH and CDR2 LQKENI. Trimming stripped 3 bases from V and 4 bases from J, with 12 bases between. CDR3 size: 15 residues.

The J gene is TRBJ2-7, the V gene TRBV7-2; D remains ambiguous. In germline, CDR1 is SGHTA, CDR2 FQGNSA. The CDR3 totals 14 residues. V was trimmed by 3 bases and J by 2 bases, leaving 11 bases between them. The chain's CDR3 is CASSFRNSPYEQYF. The CDR3 DNA is TGTGCCAGCAGCTTCCGTAACAGTCCCTACGAGCAGTACTTC.

Worth noting for this clone: The junction does not match germline at one end; this may be a read error. CDR3 sequence reads: CASSLDGGSSYNEQFF. Here the CDR3 DNA reads TGCGCCAGCAGTTTGGATGGCGGGAGCTCCTACAATGAGCAGTTCTTC. The chain employs TRBV5-1 and TRBJ2-1, with 7 bases lining up with TRBD2. Germline CDR1 SGHRS, CDR2 YFSETQ. CDR3 length: 16 amino acids. The full variable domain, in which reference TRBV5-1 and TRBJ2-1 provide the parts outside the CDR3, is KAGVTQTPRYLIKTRGQQVTLSCSPISGHRSVSWYQQTPGQGLQFLFEYFSETQRNKGNFPGRFSGRQFSNSRSEMNVSTLELGDSALYLCASSLDGGSSYNEQFFGPGTRLTVL.

The gene calls are TRBV4-1 and TRBJ1-5, with a weak D call TRBD1 (6 bases). Trimming cost V 0 bases and J 2 bases, with 8 bases left between them. Germline CDR1 reads MGHRA; CDR2 reads YSYEKL. The length of the CDR3 is 15 residues. The CDR3 coding sequence is TGCGCCAGCAGCCAAGAAGAGGGGGGCAATCAGCCCCAGCATTTT. Protein product: CASSQEEGGNQPQHF.

This clone was recorded once. The V and J genes are TRBV28 and TRBJ1-3; possibly TRBD1 for D (6 bases). The CDR3 loop spans 18 amino acids. Per the germline V gene, CDR1 is MDHEN and CDR2 is SYDVKM. V gave up 2 bases and J gave up 4 bases, with 21 bases separating them. The CDR3 loop reads CASSLRTPLTGRGNTIYF. The CDR3, as DNA: TGTGCCAGCAGTTTAAGGACCCCTTTGACAGGACGGGGAAACACCATATATTTT.

The chain recombines TRBV7-2 with TRBJ1-5, with 9 bases lining up with TRBD1. The CDR3 runs to 13 residues. J was trimmed by 7 bases and V by 5 bases; bases with no gene match: 3. Germline values: CDR1 SGHTA, CDR2 FQGNSA. The DNA for the CDR3 is TGTGCCAGCAGCGGTACAGGGGGCCAGCCCCAGCATTTT. Translated: CASSGTGGQPQHF.

The J gene is TRBJ2-7, the V gene TRBV11-1; 11 nucleotides match TRBD2. The ends lost 5 bases at V and 2 bases at J; junction bases unmatched: 17. There are 19 residues in the CDR3. CDR1 SGHAT and CDR2 FQDESV come from the germline V gene (reference sequence). The DNA for the CDR3 is TGTGCCAGCAGCCAAACCTGGACAGGGCCGGGACTAGCGGCCTACGAGCAGTACTTC. Translating gives CASSQTWTGPGLAAYEQYF.

This clone was counted a single time. This chain links TRBV11-2 with TRBJ2-4, with TRBD2 identical over 7 bases. V lost 1 base to trimming and J lost 1 base; unmatched junction nucleotides: 4. The CDR3 is made up of 16 amino acids. Germline assignment: CDR1 SGHAT and CDR2 FQNNGV. This chain's CDR3 is CASSLVAGRAKNIQYF. CDR3 bases: TGTGCCAGCAGCTTAGTAGCGGGCCGGGCCAAAAACATTCAGTACTTC.

V gene TRBV18 combines with J gene TRBJ1-2, with D tentatively TRBD1 (5 bases). This CDR3 has 14 residues. Germline values: CDR1 KGHSH, CDR2 LQKENI. Trimming stripped 3 bases from V and 7 bases from J, with 15 bases between. In nucleotides, the CDR3 is TGTGCCAGCTCACCCGCCGGGGGAGGCGGTGGCTACACCTTC. Its protein product is CASSPAGGGGGYTF.

The count of this clone is one. The V and J genes are TRBV28 and TRBJ1-1; possible D gene TRBD1, 5 bases. This CDR3 is built from 14 residues. V lost 3 bases and J 5 bases, leaving 13 bases between the germline ends. Germline V lookup: CDR1 MDHEN, CDR2 SYDVKM. CDR3 loop: CASSFVGRKTEAFF. CDR3 sequence (DNA): TGTGCCAGCAGTTTCGTGGGGCGAAAGACTGAAGCTTTCTTT.

To note about this clone: One end of the junction is discordant with germline, which a read error may explain. This chain links TRBV4-3 with TRBJ2-1; D not certain. CDR3 length equals 16 residues. The V gene's germline CDR1 is LGHNA and CDR2 YSLEER. The CDR3 DNA reads as TGCGCCAGCAGCCAAGATCTAGGCTCACGGTCCAATGAGCGGTTCTTC. Its protein product is CASSQDLGSRSNERFF.

The chain joins TRBV28 to TRBJ1-2, with 10 bases lining up with TRBD1. CDR3 length: 16 amino acids. Trimming at V came to 2 bases and at J to 2 bases, leaving 5 bases not matched to a gene. The germline V gene has CDR1 MDHEN and CDR2 SYDVKM. The CDR3, as DNA: TGTGCCAGCAGTTTAACGGGGGACAGGGGCAACTATGGCTACACCTTC. As protein: CASSLTGDRGNYGYTF.

The rearrangement uses TRBV5-4 and TRBJ1-4; D ambiguous. The CDR3 has 12 amino acids. V dropped 0 bases and J dropped 10 bases, with 7 bases sitting between them. CDR1 is SGHNT, CDR2 YYREEE, per germline (reference sequence). CDR3 amino acids: CASSLDGGKLFF. The DNA for the CDR3 is TGTGCCAGCAGCTTGGACGGAGGAAAACTGTTTTTT.

V usage is TRBV14 and J usage is TRBJ1-1; TRBD1 agrees at 7 bases. CDR1 is SGHDN and CDR2 is FVKESK in the germline V gene. The trim removed 3 bases at V and 3 bases at J, leaving 4 bases unmatched. This CDR3 is built from 14 residues. The DNA for the CDR3 is TGTGCCAGCAGCCAGTGGGGACAGTACACTGAAGCTTTCTTT. Translating it yields CASSQWGQYTEAFF.

The genes are TRBV5-1 and TRBJ2-3, with D maybe TRBD2 (5 bases). The CDR3 loop spans 12 amino acids. V was trimmed by 9 bases and J by 4 bases, leaving 12 bases between them. Germline CDR1 and CDR2: SGHRS and YFSETQ. The CDR3 spells CATTGIADTQYF. CDR3 coding DNA: TGCGCCACGACCGGGATTGCAGATACGCAGTATTTT. The whole variable domain, remainder taken from reference TRBV5-1 and TRBJ2-3, is KAGVTQTPRYLIKTRGQQVTLSCSPISGHRSVSWYQQTPGQGLQFLFEYFSETQRNKGNFPGRFSGRQFSNSRSEMNVSTLELGDSALYLCATTGIADTQYFGPGTRLTVL.

V usage is TRBV28 and J usage is TRBJ1-5; 7 bases are shared with TRBD1. J was trimmed by 2 bases and V by 5 bases; bases with no gene match: 6. This CDR3 has 15 amino acids. Germline CDR1 reads MDHEN; CDR2 reads SYDVKM. DNA for the CDR3: TGTGCCAGCAGTCCAGGGGGGTTTGGCAATCAGCCCCAGCATTTT. Its translation: CASSPGGFGNQPQHF.

The sample holds a few counts of this clone. The chain has TRBV7-2 and TRBJ1-2, with D tentatively TRBD1 (6 bases). The V gene's germline CDR1 is SGHTA and CDR2 FQGNSA. The CDR3 runs 13 residues. The V and J ends lost 2 bases and 8 bases respectively, with 12 bases between them. In DNA form, the CDR3 reads TGTGCCAGCAGCTTACAGGGGATGCGGGGCTACACCTTC. It encodes CASSLQGMRGYTF.

The chain joins TRBV28 to TRBJ1-1; a weak D match, TRBD1 (5 bases). CDR1 is MDHEN, CDR2 SYDVKM, per germline. With 11 bases removed from V and 8 bases from J, the gap between germline ends came to 15 bases. The CDR3 sequence is 11 residues long. CDR3 in DNA: TGTGCCTATACTTCCGGGGGAGAAGCTTTCTTT. This gives the protein CAYTSGGEAFF.

The genes are TRBV9 and TRBJ1-1; D is unresolved. Germline V gene sequence: CDR1 SGDLS, CDR2 YYNGEE. Trimming shortened V by 4 bases and J by 2 bases, and 12 bases separated the two germline ends. This CDR3 is 14 amino acids long. The CDR3 coding sequence is TGTGCCAGCAGCACCAGAACGTCCAACACTGAAGCTTTCTTT. Its protein product is CASSTRTSNTEAFF.

In its sample, this clone was seen once. This rearrangement joins TRBV7-2 to TRBJ1-4; no clear D. V was clipped by 5 bases and J by 4 bases, with 11 bases between them. The germline V gene has CDR1 SGHTA and CDR2 FQGNSA. The CDR3 totals 14 residues. CDR3 in DNA: TGTGCCAGCAGCCCCGGACTGAGTAATGAAAAACTGTTTTTT. Translated: CASSPGLSNEKLFF.

The genes are TRBV6-6 and TRBJ2-5; the D gene is possibly TRBD2 (6 bases). Germline assignment: CDR1 MNHNY and CDR2 SVGAGI (reference sequence). The germline V and J ends were trimmed by 5 bases and 3 bases, with 13 bases remaining between them. This CDR3 has 14 amino acids. CDR3 coding DNA: TGTGCCAGCAGTGGGACTCCTCGGAAAGAGACCCAGTACTTC. Its translation: CASSGTPRKETQYF.